The 8 T cell receptor beta chains given below trace back to one sample, sequenced in a study of blood T cell repertoires in COVID-19. Some clones are missing from TCRdb's copy, which holds only in-frame ones; the method was immunoSEQ multiplex PCR. The sample lists approximately 77,000 clones, 65% to 85% occurring once. The sequenced sample consisted of peripheral blood. The source of these receptors is a man between 70 and 80 years old with active or convalescent COVID-19.

The chain couples TRBV5-4 to TRBJ2-7; D uncertain. Trimming shortened V by 3 bases and J by 1 base, and 11 bases separated the two germline ends. Germline values: CDR1 SGHNT, CDR2 YYREEE (reference sequence). This CDR3 is 14 amino acids long. The CDR3 coding sequence is TGTGCCAGCAGCTCCCAAGGAGTTTCCTACGAGCAGTACTTC. It is translated as CASSSQGVSYEQYF.

This chain links TRBV28 with TRBJ1-3; D is unresolved. V was cut by 2 bases and J by 4 bases, with 12 bases left in between. Germline V gene lookup returns CDR1 MDHEN and CDR2 SYDVKM. The CDR3 spans 15 residues. The chain's CDR3 is CASSLGEYRGNTIYF. CDR3 bases: TGTGCCAGCAGTTTAGGGGAGTATAGAGGAAACACCATATATTTT.

This rearrangement joins TRBV10-2 to TRBJ2-1, with 9 nucleotides matching TRBD2. The CDR3 runs to 12 residues. V shed 1 base and J 16 bases; nucleotides not matched to a gene: 5. Germline V lookup: CDR1 WSHSY, CDR2 SAAADI. CDR3 coding DNA: TGCGCCAGCAGTGAGTGGGTAGCGGGGGAATTCTTC. Its protein is CASSEWVAGEFF.

The V call is TRBV28, the J call TRBJ2-5; 8 bases line up with TRBD2. V lost 7 bases to trimming and J lost 1 base; unmatched junction nucleotides: 8. The CDR3 totals 15 residues. Germline CDR1 and CDR2: MDHEN and SYDVKM. As DNA, the CDR3 is TGTGCCAGCACAAAACCGGGACTAGGCCAAGAGACCCAGTACTTC. This gives the protein CASTKPGLGQETQYF.

Only a few counts were recorded for this clone. This chain links TRBV6-5 with TRBJ1-1; D is uncertain. Trimming cost V 6 bases and J 4 bases, with 9 bases left between them. Germline V CDR1 and CDR2: MNHEY, SVGAGI. The CDR3 sequence is 12 residues long. CDR3 sequence: CASSPSGTEAFF. CDR3 in DNA: TGTGCCAGCAGCCCCTCCGGCACTGAAGCTTTCTTT.

The gene calls are TRBV19 and TRBJ1-1; D is ambiguous. V was clipped by 7 bases and J by 0 bases, with 9 bases between them. CDR3 size: 13 residues. Germline lookup yields CDR1 LNHDA and CDR2 SQIVND (reference sequence). The CDR3 sequence is CASKEQLNTEAFF. In DNA, the CDR3 is TGTGCCAGTAAGGAGCAGTTGAACACTGAAGCTTTCTTT.

This rearrangement joins TRBV28 to TRBJ2-5; 8 bases agree with TRBD2. Losses at the gene ends were 8 bases for V and 2 bases for J; bases not matched to a gene: 10. CDR1 is MDHEN and CDR2 is SYDVKM in the germline V gene. The CDR3 has 15 amino acids. CDR3 sequence (DNA): TGTGCCAGCGGCCTGGGGAGCGGGGGACAAGAGACCCAGTACTTC. Its protein is CASGLGSGGQETQYF.

This chain connects TRBV4-1 to TRBJ2-7, with no clear D. Germline CDR1 and CDR2: MGHRA and YSYEKL. V lost 0 bases and J 2 bases, leaving 20 bases between the germline ends. The length of the CDR3 is 18 residues. The CDR3 loop is CASSQDFRIPTQPYEQYF. The CDR3, as DNA: TGCGCCAGCAGCCAAGATTTCCGGATCCCGACTCAACCCTACGAGCAGTACTTC.